The sample holds a few counts of the clone carrying this T cell receptor beta chain. Its antigen is as yet unknown. The sample belongs to a study of response to subunit inactivated influenza vaccine. Study-wide findings and caveats: Each seasonal influenza vaccination, the authors suggested, recruits few new T cells.

From the RT-PCR reads, TCRdb called clonotypes with MiXCR, one entry per CDR3 protein. The repertoire holds 650,000 to 850,000 distinct CDR3 sequences, with approximately 15% as singletons. The CDR3 sequence is 18 residues long. Germline lookup yields CDR1 KGHSH and CDR2 LQKENI. V trimming: 5 bases; J trimming: 4 bases; junction bases outside the gene matches: 16. The TCR was taken from a man aged 50 to 60 who received an inactivated influenza vaccine. This sequence joins TRBV18 and TRBJ2-1; 8 bases map to TRBD1. The material was PBMCs from blood, obtained 14 to 15 days before vaccination. CDR3 sequence: CASSGAGGPYVDYNEQFF. Here the CDR3 DNA reads TGTGCCAGCTCAGGGGCAGGGGGCCCATACGTGGATTACAATGAGCAGTTCTTC.